This T cell receptor (beta chain) comes out of a study of T cells in Graves' hyperthyroidism and ophthalmopathy. Out of roughly 9.1 ml of fresh peripheral blood came the PBMCs. Study-level points and caveats: The majority of expanded thyroid clonotypes above 0.001 also appeared in blood.

The TCR beta CDR3 regions underwent amplification using RNA transcripts as the source. A set of HTBI primers served as the primers for a first-round RT-PCR of the TCR CDR3. TCRdb called the multiplex PCR reads again in MiXCR, with one record for every CDR3 protein. Of about 500,000 distinct CDR3 sequences listed, approximately 14% were seen once; the top ten hold around 17%. This clonotype was recorded many times. Its antigen is currently unknown. The sample was blood. The receptor's source is a woman in her late teens or twenties with Graves' hyperthyroidism.

CDR3 sequence (DNA): TGTGCCACCAGTGATGTCGGAGGTTTCGATGAGCAGTTCTTC. Its protein product is CATSDVGGFDEQFF. The rearrangement joins TRBV24-1 to TRBJ2-1, with D maybe TRBD2 (5 bases). CDR1 and CDR2 from the germline V gene are KGHDR and SFDVKD. Trimming pared 3 bases from V and 8 bases from J, leaving 13 bases between. The CDR3 totals 14 residues.